This T cell receptor beta chain is from a study of shared clonotypes between healthy human individuals. Several immunoSEQ 96-well plates shared each subset's DNA, each plate a replicate. Authors' data handling: Filtering was not the same, since immunoSEQ gave junction-only sequences without quality scores. Profiling relied on immunoSEQ multiplex PCR, and the TCRdb table lists in-frame clones only, not all of them. V and J calls and clone size are copied from that table; D and trimming were computed from the DNA. The table records 470,000 or so clones, roughly 80% of them present only once. Study-wide results and caveats: The sole specimen, blood, was sampled, and tissue repertoires likely differ. Sequencing depth was predicted to influence how clonotypes are shared among donors.

V lost 8 bases, J lost 4 bases, and 14 bases stayed unmatched. The CDR3 sequence is 15 residues long. CDR1 is PRHDT, CDR2 FYEKMQ, per germline (reference sequence). For this clone: Its target is not known.

This TCR derives from a woman aged 40 to 50 in good health. Some clones in this sample may be carry-over from other donors' samples. J is TRBJ2-7 and V is TRBV13; 7 nucleotides line up with TRBD2. Sequenced input: PBMCs. CDR3 region: CASSDYGRKVYEQYF. CDR3 sequence (DNA): TGTGCCAGCTCAGACTACGGGAGGAAGGTGTACGAGCAGTACTTC.